This T cell receptor beta chain was sequenced during a study of Ad26.COV2.S vaccination and SARS-CoV-2 variants. Study-wide context: Intramuscular Ad26.COV2.S doses were given once or twice, 56 days apart. Findings and limits, study-wide: The placebo group had lower spike-specific TCR breadth than the vaccine recipients did.

J lost 7 bases, V lost 4 bases, and 5 bases had no gene match. The length of the CDR3 is 14 residues. Per germline, CDR1 SGHRS and CDR2 YFSETQ. Treatment meaning: approximately 18 received Ad26.COV2.S at low or high dose, single or two shots; about five received placebo; per-sample allocation not given. The study sampled participants on day 63 after the first vaccine or placebo injection. The vaccine antigen was prefusion-stabilized Wuhan SARS-CoV-2 spike. With respect to this clone: Its antigen is unknown.

This table comes from immunoSEQ multiplex PCR, and its TCRdb copy is limited to in-frame clones, with some not included. The sample carries approximately 350,000 clones, under 90% recorded once. The chain carries TRBV5-1 and TRBJ1-6, with TRBD1 identical over 7 bases. This specimen consisted of peripheral blood, obtained in a trial of Ad26.COV2.S vaccine versus placebo. This sequence was found in a person between 18 and 65 years old who received the Ad26.COV2.S COVID-19 vaccine or a placebo. The CDR3 loop is CASSPGTENSPLHF. The DNA of the CDR3 is TGCGCCAGCAGCCCAGGGACAGAGAATTCACCCCTCCACTTT.